The TCR beta chain under discussion was sequenced for a study of cytomegalovirus exposure and HLA in healthy donors. Study-wide results and limits: The authors enumerated over 150 TCR beta chains as linked to cytomegalovirus.

Trimming cost V 1 base and J 5 bases, with 15 bases left between them. The CDR3 covers 15 residues. The germline V gene encodes CDR1 SGHRS and CDR2 YFSETQ. In this sample, this clone turned up a few times. Antigen unknown. The PCR ran on 60 Vbeta and 13 Jbeta primers. Only in-frame clones appear in the TCRdb table, and some are missing; sequencing was by immunoSEQ multiplex PCR. The sample consists of some 120,000 clones, roughly a tenth of them appearing once. The material sequenced was PBMCs. The origin of this receptor is a young man in good health and CMV-seronegative. This chain joins TRBV5-1 and TRBJ1-2, with D perhaps TRBD1 (6 bases). CDR3 coding DNA: TGCGCCAGCAGCTTGCGTCAGGGGTCAGGGTATGGCTACACCTTC. Residues: CASSLRQGSGYGYTF.